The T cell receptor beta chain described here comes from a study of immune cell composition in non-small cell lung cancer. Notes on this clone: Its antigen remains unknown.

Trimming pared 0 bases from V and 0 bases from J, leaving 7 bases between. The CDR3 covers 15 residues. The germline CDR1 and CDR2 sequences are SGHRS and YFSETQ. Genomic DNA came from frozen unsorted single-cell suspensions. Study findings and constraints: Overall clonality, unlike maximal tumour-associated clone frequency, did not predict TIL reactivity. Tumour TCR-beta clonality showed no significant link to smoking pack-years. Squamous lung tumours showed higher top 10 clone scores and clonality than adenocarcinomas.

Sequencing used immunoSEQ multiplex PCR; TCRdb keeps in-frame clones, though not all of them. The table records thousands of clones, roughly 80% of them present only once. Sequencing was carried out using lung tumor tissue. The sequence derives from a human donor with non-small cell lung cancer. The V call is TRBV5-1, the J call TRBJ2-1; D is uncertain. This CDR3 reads CASSLEATSYNEQFF. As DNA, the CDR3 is TGCGCCAGCAGCTTGGAAGCTACCTCCTACAATGAGCAGTTCTTC.